A single sample gave rise to the 25 T cell receptor beta chains below, sequenced in a study of cytomegalovirus exposure and HLA in healthy donors. Primers: 60 Vbeta forward and 13 Jbeta reverse. Measured with immunoSEQ multiplex PCR; TCRdb has only the in-frame clones, and not every one. This sample carries fewer than 120,000 clones, about 90% of them seen once, and the ten largest clones take more than 1.5%. The sample consisted of PBMCs. These receptor sequences come from a man in his forties or fifties in good health and CMV-seronegative.

This chain uses TRBV6-1 with TRBJ1-4; 10 bases align to TRBD1. Germline assignment: CDR1 MNHNS and CDR2 SASEGT. After removal of 11 bases from V and 0 bases from J, the junction contained 3 bases not matched to a gene. There are 14 residues in the CDR3. The CDR3 spells CAAGQGATNEKLFF. The CDR3 bases are TGTGCCGCTGGACAGGGGGCAACTAATGAAAAACTGTTTTTT.

This chain links TRBV19 with TRBJ1-2; D not certain. Trimming removed 6 bases from V and 8 bases from J, with 13 bases in between. The CDR3 consists of 12 residues. CDR1 and CDR2 from the germline V gene are LNHDA and SQIVND (reference sequence). The CDR3 is CASSRQVYGYTF. CDR3 DNA: TGTGCCAGTAGCCGGCAGGTTTACGGCTACACCTTC.

In regard to this clone: At the DNA level, this CDR3 is encoded by other sequences in the same sample as well. The CDR3: CASSLDGGQPQHF. The CDR3 DNA is TGCGCCAGCAGCTTGGATGGGGGCCAGCCCCAGCATTTT. The rearrangement links TRBV5-1 to TRBJ1-5, with D possibly TRBD1 on 6 matching bases. V gave up 0 bases and J gave up 7 bases, with 8 bases separating them. The CDR3 is made up of 13 amino acids. Per the germline V gene, CDR1 is SGHRS and CDR2 is YFSETQ.

This clone was counted a single time. This chain links TRBV2 with TRBJ1-1; 7 bases match TRBD1. The V and J ends lost 7 bases and 6 bases, in that order; junction bases with no gene match: 8. This CDR3 region has 13 residues. From germline, CDR1 is SNHLY and CDR2 FYNNEI. The CDR3 here is CASNLGGLAEAFF. CDR3 nucleotides: TGTGCCAGCAATTTAGGGGGCTTAGCTGAAGCTTTCTTT. Looking up the rest from reference TRBV2 and TRBJ1-1 gives the full variable domain: EPEVTQTPSHQVTQMGQEVILRCVPISNHLYFYWYRQILGQKVEFLVSFYNNEISEKSEIFDDQFSVERPDGSNFTLKIRSTKLEDSAMYFCASNLGGLAEAFFGQGTRLTVV.

This chain links TRBV18 with TRBJ2-2; possible D gene TRBD1, 6 bases. This CDR3 is built from 17 residues. The V end lost 2 bases, the J end lost 11 bases, and 24 bases lay between the germline ends. Germline CDR1 KGHSH, CDR2 LQKENI. This CDR3 reads CASSPAGQLVLRGELFF. In DNA, the CDR3 is TGTGCCAGCTCACCAGCCGGACAGTTAGTTCTCCGGGGAGAGCTGTTTTTT. Drawing the rest from reference TRBV18 and TRBJ2-2, the complete variable domain is NAGVMQNPRHLVRRRGQEARLRCSPMKGHSHVYWYRQLPEEGLKFMVYLQKENIIDESGMPKERFSAEFPKEGPSILRIQQVVRGDSAAYFCASSPAGQLVLRGELFFGEGSRLTVL.

The rearrangement uses TRBV5-6 and TRBJ2-7, with D perhaps matching TRBD2 (6 bases). Deletions cut 0 bases from V and 5 bases from J, with 15 bases between. Germline CDR1 reads SGHDT; CDR2 reads YYEEEE. The CDR3 loop spans 15 amino acids. CDR3 residues: CASSLVGTGDHEQYF. DNA of the CDR3: TGTGCCAGCAGCTTGGTGGGGACGGGGGACCACGAGCAGTACTTC.

The gene calls are TRBV27 and TRBJ1-5; 7 bases line up with TRBD1. After removal of 6 bases from V and 5 bases from J, the junction contained 1 base not matched to a gene. The CDR3 spans 12 residues. Germline V lookup: CDR1 MNHEY, CDR2 SMNVEV (reference sequence). The CDR3 loop reads CASRTGHQPQHF. The DNA of the CDR3 is TGTGCCAGCAGGACAGGGCATCAGCCCCAGCATTTT.

V is TRBV5-1 and J is TRBJ2-5, with D tentatively TRBD2 (6 bases). CDR1 and CDR2 (germline): SGHRS, YFSETQ. V lost 4 bases and J lost 5, with 18 bases in between. CDR3 length equals 15 residues. The CDR3, as DNA: TGCGCCAGCAGCCAGGAGGGAAACACGCCGGAGACCCAGTACTTC. This translates into CASSQEGNTPETQYF.

This sequence joins TRBV10-3 and TRBJ1-1, with 7 bases lining up with TRBD1. The CDR3 length is 11 residues. The V gene end was trimmed by 10 bases and the J gene end by 8 bases; junction bases not matched to a gene: 7. Germline V gene sequence: CDR1 ENHRY, CDR2 SYGVKD. CDR3 loop: CATGTAREAFF. The CDR3 nucleotides read TGTGCCACAGGGACAGCCAGGGAAGCTTTCTTT.

This chain links TRBV5-8 with TRBJ2-2; 7 positions match TRBD2. This CDR3 is built from 14 residues. CDR1 and CDR2 (germline): SGHTS, YDEGEE. V trimming: 0 bases; J trimming: 6 bases; junction bases outside the gene matches: 2. In DNA, the CDR3 is TGTGCCAGCAGCTTGGGACTAGCCCCCGGGGAGCTGTTTTTT. This gives the protein CASSLGLAPGELFF.

The chain joins TRBV10-3 to TRBJ2-7, with 10 bases lining up with TRBD1. CDR1 and CDR2 (germline): ENHRY, SYGVKD. The CDR3 consists of 15 residues. With 3 bases clipped from V and 6 bases from J, the junction kept 8 bases outside the gene matches. The CDR3, as DNA: TGTGCCATCAGTGATCCCCGGGACAGGGGAGGCGAGCAGTACTTC. Translated: CAISDPRDRGGEQYF.

The chain is built from TRBV30 and TRBJ1-2, with D unclear. V was shortened by 3 bases and J by 2 bases, with 7 bases between the two germline ends. Germline V gene sequence: CDR1 GTSNPN, CDR2 SVGIG (reference sequence). This CDR3 region has 12 residues. The CDR3 region is CAWRQINYGYTF. CDR3 in DNA: TGTGCCTGGAGACAGATAAACTATGGCTACACCTTC.

This sequence joins TRBV7-2 and TRBJ1-2; D not resolved. CDR1 and CDR2 from the germline V gene are SGHTA and FQGNSA. V was trimmed by 2 bases and J by 6 bases, leaving 10 bases between them. The CDR3 runs 13 residues. The CDR3 DNA reads as TGTGCCAGCAGCTTACAGGCCGGCAATGGCTACACCTTC. Its translation is CASSLQAGNGYTF. Full variable domain (remainder filled in from reference TRBV7-2 and TRBJ1-2): GAGVSQSPSNKVTEKGKDVELRCDPISGHTALYWYRQSLGQGLEFLIYFQGNSAPDKSGLPSDRFSAERTGGSVSTLTIQRTQQEDSAVYLCASSLQAGNGYTFGSGTRLTVV.

This sequence joins TRBV4-3 and TRBJ2-7; D is possibly TRBD2 (5 bases). The V gene's germline CDR1 is LGHNA and CDR2 YSLEER. Trimming shortened V by 0 bases and J by 2 bases, and 11 bases separated the two germline ends. This CDR3 has 15 amino acids. The CDR3 loop is CASSQDWRAPYEQYF. The CDR3 bases are TGCGCCAGCAGCCAAGATTGGCGGGCACCCTACGAGCAGTACTTC.

This rearrangement joins TRBV18 to TRBJ1-1; D not certain. The CDR3 is 14 residues long. The germline V gene encodes CDR1 KGHSH and CDR2 LQKENI. The V end lost 3 bases, the J end lost 1 base, and 9 bases lay between the germline ends. In DNA form, the CDR3 reads TGTGCCAGCTCACCTCAGGCGACGAACACTGAAGCTTTCTTT. Translated: CASSPQATNTEAFF.

This chain connects TRBV7-3 to TRBJ2-7; D perhaps matches TRBD1 (6 bases). V was cut by 1 base and J by 0 bases, with 10 bases left in between. Germline assignment: CDR1 SGHTA and CDR2 FQGTGA. CDR3 length: 15 amino acids. CDR3 region: CASSLNAGASYEQYF. In DNA, the CDR3 is TGTGCCAGCAGCTTAAATGCAGGGGCCTCCTACGAGCAGTACTTC.

V is TRBV9 and J is TRBJ2-2; no definite D call. Trimming removed 1 base from V and 6 bases from J, with 7 bases in between. Germline V gene sequence: CDR1 SGDLS, CDR2 YYNGEE. The CDR3 runs 13 residues. CDR3 protein: CASSVRGAGELFF. As DNA, the CDR3 is TGTGCCAGCAGCGTACGCGGAGCCGGGGAGCTGTTTTTT.

The chain employs TRBV30 and TRBJ2-1; D might be TRBD2 (6 bases). The CDR3 is 13 residues long. V was trimmed by 3 bases and J by 7 bases, leaving 13 bases between them. Germline assignment: CDR1 GTSNPN and CDR2 SVGIG (reference sequence). CDR3 sequence: CAWRASARNEQFF. Here the CDR3 DNA reads TGTGCCTGGAGGGCTAGCGCGAGGAATGAGCAGTTCTTC.

The gene calls are TRBV6-5 and TRBJ2-1; TRBD1 matches at 9 bases. Trimming removed 0 bases from V and 6 bases from J; junction bases left unmatched: 6. Germline lookup yields CDR1 MNHEY and CDR2 SVGAGI. The CDR3 runs 16 residues. The CDR3 DNA reads as TGTGCCAGCAGTTACTCGATTGGGACAGGGTTCAATGAGCAGTTCTTC. Its protein product is CASSYSIGTGFNEQFF.

This rearrangement joins TRBV28 to TRBJ1-1, with 8 bases aligning to TRBD1. The CDR3 is 14 amino acids. The junction had 13 bases not matched to a gene; V was cut back by 6 bases and J by 10 bases. Germline CDR1 reads MDHEN; CDR2 reads SYDVKM. CDR3 sequence reads: CASSPPGQANPAFF. The CDR3 DNA reads TGTGCCAGCAGCCCGCCGGGACAGGCGAACCCAGCTTTCTTT.

The table lists this clone with a count of one. J is TRBJ2-7 and V is TRBV27, with TRBD2 matching 7 bases. The germline CDR1 and CDR2 sequences are MNHEY and SMNVEV (reference sequence). This CDR3 spans 14 amino acids. The trim removed 4 bases at V and 4 bases at J, leaving 7 bases unmatched. The CDR3 loop reads CASSSQRGEYEQYF. The CDR3 DNA is TGTGCCAGCAGTTCTCAACGGGGGGAATACGAGCAGTACTTC.

The chain joins TRBV5-1 to TRBJ2-3; 7 nucleotides align to TRBD2. The ends lost 2 bases at V and 0 bases at J; junction bases unmatched: 6. This CDR3 is built from 16 residues. CDR1 SGHRS and CDR2 YFSETQ come from the germline V gene. CDR3 bases: TGCGCCAGCAGCTTAGTGCTGGGAGGGAGCACAGATACGCAGTATTTT. It codes for CASSLVLGGSTDTQYF.

The V gene is TRBV5-1, the J gene TRBJ2-2, with a possible D match to TRBD1 (6 bases). CDR3 length equals 15 residues. Germline V gene data show CDR1 as SGHRS and CDR2 as YFSETQ. Trimming removed 5 bases at V and 0 bases at J, with 11 bases between. The CDR3 DNA follows: TGCGCCAGCAGTAAAGACAGGCCGAACACCGGGGAGCTGTTTTTT. The encoded protein is CASSKDRPNTGELFF.

This chain connects TRBV6-5 to TRBJ1-2; D ambiguous. The V and J ends lost 0 bases and 3 bases respectively, with 8 bases between them. Germline CDR1 and CDR2: MNHEY and SVGAGI. There are 14 residues in the CDR3. The CDR3 DNA reads as TGTGCCAGCAGTTACTCGATACAGTACTATGGCTACACCTTC. Residues: CASSYSIQYYGYTF.

This clone showed up just once. The CDR3, as DNA: TGTGCCAGCACCCGCGGGGGGGAAGCTTTCTTT. Residues: CASTRGGEAFF. The chain joins TRBV6-5 to TRBJ1-1; D might be TRBD1 (5 bases). The CDR3 consists of 11 residues. Germline assignment: CDR1 MNHEY and CDR2 SVGAGI. The ends were cut back, 7 bases at V and 8 bases at J, with 11 bases in the middle.